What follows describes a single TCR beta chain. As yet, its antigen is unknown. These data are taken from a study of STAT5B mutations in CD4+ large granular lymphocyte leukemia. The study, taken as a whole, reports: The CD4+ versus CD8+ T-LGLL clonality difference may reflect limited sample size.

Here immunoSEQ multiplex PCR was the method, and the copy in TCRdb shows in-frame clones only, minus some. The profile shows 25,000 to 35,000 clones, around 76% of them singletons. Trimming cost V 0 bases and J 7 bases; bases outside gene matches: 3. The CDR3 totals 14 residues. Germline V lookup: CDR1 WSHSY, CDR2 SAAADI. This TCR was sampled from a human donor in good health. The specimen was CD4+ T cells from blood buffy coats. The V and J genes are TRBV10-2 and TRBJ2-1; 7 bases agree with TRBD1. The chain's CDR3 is CASSESGGRNEQFF. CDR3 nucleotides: TGCGCCAGCAGTGAGTCAGGGGGCAGGAATGAGCAGTTCTTC.